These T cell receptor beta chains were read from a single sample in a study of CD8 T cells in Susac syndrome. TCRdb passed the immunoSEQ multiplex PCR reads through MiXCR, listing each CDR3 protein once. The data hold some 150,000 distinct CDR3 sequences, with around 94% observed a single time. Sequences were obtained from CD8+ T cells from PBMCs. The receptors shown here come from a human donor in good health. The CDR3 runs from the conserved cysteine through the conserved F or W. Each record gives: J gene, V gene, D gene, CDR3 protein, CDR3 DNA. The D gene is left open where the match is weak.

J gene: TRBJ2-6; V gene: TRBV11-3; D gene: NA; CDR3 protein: CALGQGKVAGANVLTF; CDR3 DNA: TGTGCCCTTGGCCAGGGGAAGGTGGCTGGGGCCAACGTCCTGACTTTC
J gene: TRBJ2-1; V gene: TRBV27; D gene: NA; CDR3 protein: CASSAYTSYNEQFF; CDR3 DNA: TGTGCCAGCAGTGCTTATACCTCCTACAATGAGCAGTTCTTC
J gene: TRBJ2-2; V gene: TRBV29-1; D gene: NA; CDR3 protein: CSVRLPTGELFF; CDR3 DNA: TGCAGCGTCCGCCTCCCCACCGGGGAGCTGTTTTTT
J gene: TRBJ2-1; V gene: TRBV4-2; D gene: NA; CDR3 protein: CASSSGANEQFF; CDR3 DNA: TGTGCCAGCAGCTCAGGGGCCAATGAGCAGTTCTTC
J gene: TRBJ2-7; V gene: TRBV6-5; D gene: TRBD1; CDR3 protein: CASSSRDRGFYEQYF; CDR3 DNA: TGTGCCAGCAGTTCCCGGGACAGGGGATTCTACGAGCAGTACTTC
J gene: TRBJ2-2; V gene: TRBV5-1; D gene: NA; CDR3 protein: CASSGENTGELFF; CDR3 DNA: TGCGCCAGCAGTGGAGAAAACACCGGGGAGCTGTTTTTT
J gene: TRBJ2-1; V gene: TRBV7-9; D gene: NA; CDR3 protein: CASMEIYNEQFF; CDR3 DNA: TGTGCCTCGATGGAGATCTACAATGAGCAGTTCTTC
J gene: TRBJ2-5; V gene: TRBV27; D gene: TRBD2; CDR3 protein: CASSPMGLAGVETQYF; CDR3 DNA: TGTGCCAGCAGTCCAATGGGTCTAGCGGGAGTAGAGACCCAGTACTTC
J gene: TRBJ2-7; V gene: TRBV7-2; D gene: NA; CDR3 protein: CASSLGTAISYEQYF; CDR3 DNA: TGTGCCAGCAGCTTAGGGACGGCGATCTCCTACGAGCAGTACTTC
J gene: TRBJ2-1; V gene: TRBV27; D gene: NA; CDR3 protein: CASSPSSAATYNEQFF; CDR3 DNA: TGTGCCAGCAGTCCATCGTCAGCAGCAACCTACAATGAGCAGTTCTTC
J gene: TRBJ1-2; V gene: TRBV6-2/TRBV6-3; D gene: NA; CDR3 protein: CASSYSNGYGYTF; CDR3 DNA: TGTGCCAGCAGTTACTCGAATGGGTACGGCTACACCTTC
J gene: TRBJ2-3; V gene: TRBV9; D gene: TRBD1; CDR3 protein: CASSPTGGADTQYF; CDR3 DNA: TGTGCCAGCAGCCCGACAGGGGGCGCAGATACGCAGTATTTT
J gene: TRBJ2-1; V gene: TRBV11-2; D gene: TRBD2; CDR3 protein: CASSPPTSGSYNEQFF; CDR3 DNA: TGTGCCAGCAGCCCTCCGACTAGCGGGTCCTACAATGAGCAGTTCTTC
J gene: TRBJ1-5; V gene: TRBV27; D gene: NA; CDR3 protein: CASSPGEGKPQHF; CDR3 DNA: TGTGCCAGCAGCCCCGGAGAGGGGAAGCCCCAGCATTTT
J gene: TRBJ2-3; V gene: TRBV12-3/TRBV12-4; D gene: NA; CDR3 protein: CASSFPGADTQYF; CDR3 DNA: TGTGCCAGCAGTTTTCCTGGAGCAGATACGCAGTATTTT
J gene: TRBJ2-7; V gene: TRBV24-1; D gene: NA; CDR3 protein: CATQDPGYEQYF; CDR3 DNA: TGTGCCACCCAGGACCCAGGATACGAGCAGTACTTC
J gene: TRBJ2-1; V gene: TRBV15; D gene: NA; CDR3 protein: CATGHGSHEQFF; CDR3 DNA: TGTGCCACGGGGCACGGGAGCCATGAGCAGTTCTTC
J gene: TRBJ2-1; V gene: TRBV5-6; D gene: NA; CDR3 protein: CASVGQSSYNEQFF; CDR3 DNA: TGTGCCAGCGTGGGTCAGAGCTCCTACAATGAGCAGTTCTTC
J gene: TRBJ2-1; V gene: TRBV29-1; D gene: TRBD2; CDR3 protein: CSALPRFSFSGNPNEQFF; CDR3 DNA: TGCAGCGCCCTACCCAGATTTTCTTTTAGCGGGAACCCCAATGAGCAGTTCTTC
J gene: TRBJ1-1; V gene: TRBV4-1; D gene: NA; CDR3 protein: CASSQAMDTEAFF; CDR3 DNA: TGCGCCAGCAGCCAAGCCATGGACACTGAAGCTTTCTTT
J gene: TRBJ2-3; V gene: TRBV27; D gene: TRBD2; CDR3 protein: CASSYYPTSGTDTQYF; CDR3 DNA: TGTGCCAGCAGTTACTACCCGACTAGCGGCACAGATACGCAGTATTTT